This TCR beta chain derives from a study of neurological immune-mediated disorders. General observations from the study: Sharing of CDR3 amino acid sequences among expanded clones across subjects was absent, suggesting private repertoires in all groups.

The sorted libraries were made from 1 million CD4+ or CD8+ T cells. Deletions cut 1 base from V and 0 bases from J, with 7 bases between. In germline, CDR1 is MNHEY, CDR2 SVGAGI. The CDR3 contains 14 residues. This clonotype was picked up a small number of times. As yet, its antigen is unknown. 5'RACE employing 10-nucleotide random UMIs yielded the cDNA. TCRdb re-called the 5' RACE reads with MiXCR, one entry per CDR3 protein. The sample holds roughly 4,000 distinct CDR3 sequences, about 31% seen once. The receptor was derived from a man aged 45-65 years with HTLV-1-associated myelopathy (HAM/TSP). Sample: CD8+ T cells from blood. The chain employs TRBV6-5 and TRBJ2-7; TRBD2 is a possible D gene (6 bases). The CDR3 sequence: CASSYFGSSYEQYF. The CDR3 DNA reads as TGTGCCAGCAGTTACTTCGGGAGCTCCTACGAGCAGTACTTC.